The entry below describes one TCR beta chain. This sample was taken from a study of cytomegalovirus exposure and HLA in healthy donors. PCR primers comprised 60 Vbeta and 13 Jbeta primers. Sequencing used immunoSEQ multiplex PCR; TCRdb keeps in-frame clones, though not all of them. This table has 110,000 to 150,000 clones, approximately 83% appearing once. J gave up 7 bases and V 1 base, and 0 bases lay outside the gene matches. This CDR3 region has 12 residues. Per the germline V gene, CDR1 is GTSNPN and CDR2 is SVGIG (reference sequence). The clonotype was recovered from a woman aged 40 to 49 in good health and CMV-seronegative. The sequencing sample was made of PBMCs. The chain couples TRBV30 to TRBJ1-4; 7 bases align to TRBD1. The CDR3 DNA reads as TGTGCCTGGAGTGGACAGGGTGAAAAACTGTTTTTT. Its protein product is CAWSGQGEKLFF.